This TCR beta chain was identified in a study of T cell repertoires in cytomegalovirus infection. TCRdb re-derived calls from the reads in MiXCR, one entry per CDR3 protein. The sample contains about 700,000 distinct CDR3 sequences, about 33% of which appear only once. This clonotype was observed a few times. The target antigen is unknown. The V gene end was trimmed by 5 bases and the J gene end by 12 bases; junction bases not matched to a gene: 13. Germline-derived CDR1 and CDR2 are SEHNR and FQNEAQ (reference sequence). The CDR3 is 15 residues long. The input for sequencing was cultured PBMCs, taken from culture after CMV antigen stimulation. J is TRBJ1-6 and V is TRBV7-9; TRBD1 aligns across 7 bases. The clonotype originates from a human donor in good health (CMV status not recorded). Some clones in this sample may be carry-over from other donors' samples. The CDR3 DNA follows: TGTGCCAGCAGCCCGATACAGGGGCCGCGCAGACCCCTCCACTTT. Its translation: CASSPIQGPRRPLHF.